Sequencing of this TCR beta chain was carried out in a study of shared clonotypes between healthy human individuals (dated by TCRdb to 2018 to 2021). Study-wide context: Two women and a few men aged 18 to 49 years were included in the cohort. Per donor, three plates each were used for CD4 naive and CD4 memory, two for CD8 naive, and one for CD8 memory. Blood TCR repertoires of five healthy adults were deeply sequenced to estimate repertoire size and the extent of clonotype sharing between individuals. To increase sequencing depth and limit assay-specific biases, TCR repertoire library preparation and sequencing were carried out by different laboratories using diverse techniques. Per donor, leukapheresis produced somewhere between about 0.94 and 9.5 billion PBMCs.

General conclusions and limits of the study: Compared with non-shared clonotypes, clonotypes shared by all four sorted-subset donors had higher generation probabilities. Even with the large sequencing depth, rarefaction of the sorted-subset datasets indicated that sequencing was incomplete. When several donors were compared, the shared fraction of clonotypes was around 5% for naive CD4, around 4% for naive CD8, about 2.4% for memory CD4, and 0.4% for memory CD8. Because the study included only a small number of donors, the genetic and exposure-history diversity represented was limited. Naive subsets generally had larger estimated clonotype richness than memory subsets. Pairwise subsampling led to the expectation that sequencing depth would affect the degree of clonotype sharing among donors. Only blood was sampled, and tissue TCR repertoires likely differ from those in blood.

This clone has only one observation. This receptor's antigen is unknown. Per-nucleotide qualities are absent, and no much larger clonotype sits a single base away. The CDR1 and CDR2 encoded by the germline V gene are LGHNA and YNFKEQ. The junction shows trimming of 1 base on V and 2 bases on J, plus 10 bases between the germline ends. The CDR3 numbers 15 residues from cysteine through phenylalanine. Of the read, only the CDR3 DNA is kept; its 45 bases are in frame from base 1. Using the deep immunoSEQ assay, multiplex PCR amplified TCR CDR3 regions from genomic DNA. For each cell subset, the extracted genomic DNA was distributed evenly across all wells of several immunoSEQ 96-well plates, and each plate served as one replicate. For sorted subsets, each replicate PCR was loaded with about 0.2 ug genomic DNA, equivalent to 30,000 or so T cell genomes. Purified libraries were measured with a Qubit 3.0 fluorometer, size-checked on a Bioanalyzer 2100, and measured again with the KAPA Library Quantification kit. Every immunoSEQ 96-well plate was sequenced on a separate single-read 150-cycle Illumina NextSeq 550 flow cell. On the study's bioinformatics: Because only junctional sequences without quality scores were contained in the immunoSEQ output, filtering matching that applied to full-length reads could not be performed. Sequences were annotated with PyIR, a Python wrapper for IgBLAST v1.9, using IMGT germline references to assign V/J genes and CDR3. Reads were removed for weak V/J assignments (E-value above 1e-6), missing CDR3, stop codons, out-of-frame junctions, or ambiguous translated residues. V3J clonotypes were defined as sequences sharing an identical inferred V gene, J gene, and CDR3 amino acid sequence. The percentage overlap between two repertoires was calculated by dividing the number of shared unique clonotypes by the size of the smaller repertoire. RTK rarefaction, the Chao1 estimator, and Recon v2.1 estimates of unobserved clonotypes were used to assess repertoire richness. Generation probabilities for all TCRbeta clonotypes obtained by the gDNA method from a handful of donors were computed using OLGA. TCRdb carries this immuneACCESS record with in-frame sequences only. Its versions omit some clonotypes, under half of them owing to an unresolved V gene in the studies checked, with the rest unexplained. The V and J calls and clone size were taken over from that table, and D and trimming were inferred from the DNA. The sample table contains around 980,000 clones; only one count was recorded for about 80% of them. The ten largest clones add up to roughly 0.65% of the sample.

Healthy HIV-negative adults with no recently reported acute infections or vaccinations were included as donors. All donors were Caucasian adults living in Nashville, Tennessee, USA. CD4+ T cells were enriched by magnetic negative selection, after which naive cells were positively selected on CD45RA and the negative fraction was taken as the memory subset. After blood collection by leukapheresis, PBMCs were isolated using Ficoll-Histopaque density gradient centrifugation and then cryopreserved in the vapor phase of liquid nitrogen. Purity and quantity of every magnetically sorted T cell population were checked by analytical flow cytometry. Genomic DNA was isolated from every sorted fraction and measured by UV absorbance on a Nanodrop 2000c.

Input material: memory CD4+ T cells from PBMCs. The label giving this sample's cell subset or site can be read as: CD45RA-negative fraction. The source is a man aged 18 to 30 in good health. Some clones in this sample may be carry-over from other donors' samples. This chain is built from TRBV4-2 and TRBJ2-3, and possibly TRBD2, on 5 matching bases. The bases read TGTGCCAGCAGCCAAGGGGAGCGGCTCACAGATACGCAGTATTTT. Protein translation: CASSQGERLTDTQYF.